What follows describes a single T cell receptor beta chain. This record comes from a study of blood T cells in healthy people across ages. Individuals who donated were healthy Caucasians from Russia aged roughly 6 to 90. V was cut by 0 bases and J by 11 bases, with 22 bases left in between. The CDR3 sequence is 16 residues long. Germline V gives CDR1 MGHRA, CDR2 YSYEKL. With a J-beta primer mix and a sample-barcoded 5' primer, a second PCR ran about 7 to 12 cycles. TCRdb itself ran the 5' RACE reads through MiXCR, one entry per CDR3 protein. The sample includes 1.4 million to 1.5 million distinct CDR3 sequences, 35% to 45% seen only once; the top ten take roughly 7.7%.

The TCR originated in a woman in her late teens or twenties in good health. The sample was blood. The rearrangement links TRBV4-1 to TRBJ2-5; D is possibly TRBD1 (5 bases). The CDR3 sequence is CASSQDGAGDTYKQYF. CDR3 nucleotides: TGCGCCAGCAGCCAAGATGGGGCAGGCGATACCTACAAGCAGTACTTC.